The T cell receptor (beta chain) described here comes from a study of blood T cell repertoires in COVID-19. Germline trimming cut 4 bases from V and 3 bases from J; bases unmatched to any gene: 7. CDR1 is MNHEY, CDR2 SVGEGT, per germline. This CDR3 is 15 amino acids long. TCRdb's table, derived via immunoSEQ multiplex PCR, lists solely in-frame clones and lacks some. The sample includes 170,000 or so clones, just over 85% of them seen just once. Sequenced: PBMCs or T cells enriched from blood (not recorded which). The receptor's source is a woman in her late teens or twenties who had recovered from COVID-19. This chain links TRBV6-2 or TRBV6-3 with TRBJ1-1; 8 positions agree with TRBD1. The CDR3 bases are TGTGCCAGCAGTTTTCCAAGGACAGGGCACACTGAAGCTTTCTTT. It encodes CASSFPRTGHTEAFF.